This is a list of T cell receptor beta chains from one sample in a study of sequential checkpoint blockade in melanoma. TCRdb's copy holds only in-frame clones and misses some; the assay was immunoSEQ multiplex PCR. The sample carries more than 9,500 clones, approximately 80% recorded once. This sample comprised CD8+ T cells sorted from blood (inferred from file names), obtained from a patient given nivolumab and ipilimumab in sequence. These receptors were collected from a human donor with melanoma. Each CDR3 is given with its conserved first and last residue. D genes are given only for firm matches. Expanded clones are given a class, and other clones once, few, many or no size at all.

j_call,v_call,clone_size,d_call,cdr3_nt,cdr3_aa
TRBJ2-2,TRBV4-1,-,-,TGCGCCAGCAGCCAAGACATAGGACAAAACGGGGAGCTGTTTTTT,CASSQDIGQNGELFF
TRBJ1-2,TRBV5-6,-,-,TGTGCCAGCAGCCTCGGGACATCGACGTATGGCTACACCTTC,CASSLGTSTYGYTF
TRBJ1-2,TRBV6-5,-,TRBD1,TGTGCCAGCAGTTGGGGGACAGGGCACAACTATGGCTACACCTTC,CASSWGTGHNYGYTF
TRBJ2-7,TRBV28,-,TRBD1,TGTGCCAGCAGTTTAACTTTAGCGGACAGGGTTCAGGCCTACGAGCAGTACTTC,CASSLTLADRVQAYEQYF
TRBJ2-1,TRBV6-5,-,-,TGTGCCAGCAGTTACTCCCCAGGATTCAATGAGCAGTTCTTC,CASSYSPGFNEQFF
TRBJ2-7,TRBV19,once,TRBD1,TGTGCCAGCAGTCCCGCAGGGGGCATCGACGAGCAGTACTTC,CASSPAGGIDEQYF
TRBJ2-2,TRBV4-3,-,TRBD2,TGCGCCAGCAGCCAAGTACCTAGCGGGGGGCCGGGGCTGTCTGGGGAGCTGTTTTTT,CASSQVPSGGPGLSGELFF
TRBJ1-4,TRBV6-6,-,-,TGTGCCAGCGGGCGACGACCAACTAATGAAAAACTGTTTTTT,CASGRRPTNEKLFF
TRBJ1-3,TRBV28,-,TRBD1,TGTGCCAGCAGTTTATGGTTATCGTGGACAGGGGAGGATTTGGTCACCATATATTTT,CASSLWLSWTGEDLVTIYF
TRBJ2-7,TRBV7-9,-,TRBD1,TGTGCCAGCAGCACCGGGACAGAGCTCAACGAGCAGTACTTC,CASSTGTELNEQYF
TRBJ2-7,TRBV28,-,TRBD2,TGTGCCAGCAGTCTGGGACTAGCGTGGTACGAGCAGTACTTC,CASSLGLAWYEQYF
TRBJ2-7,TRBV5-6,few,TRBD1,TGTGCCAGCAGCTTGACCGGGACAGATCCCTACGAGCAGTACTTC,CASSLTGTDPYEQYF
TRBJ2-6,TRBV28,once,TRBD1,TGTGCCAGCAGTTTATTTCGACAGGGTTCTGGGGCCAACGTCCTGACTTTC,CASSLFRQGSGANVLTF
TRBJ2-3,TRBV4-2,few,TRBD2,TGTGCCAGCAGCTCTCCTGGGGAGGGAGGTCCAGATACGCAGTATTTT,CASSSPGEGGPDTQYF
TRBJ1-6,TRBV7-9,-,-,TGTGCCAGCAGCTTGGGGGGGACCTCACCCCTCCACTTT,CASSLGGTSPLHF
TRBJ2-1,TRBV7-8,-,TRBD2,TGTGCCAGCAGCTTAAGTCCCGGACTAGCGGGGGCACGGAAGGGTCATGAGCAGTTCTTC,CASSLSPGLAGARKGHEQFF
TRBJ2-5,TRBV7-8,-,TRBD2,TGTGCCAGCAGTCGACTAGCGGGGACCCAGTACTTC,CASSRLAGTQYF
TRBJ2-1,TRBV9,-,TRBD1,TGTGCCAGCAGCGTAGGCGGGGACAGGTACTACAATGGGCAGTTCTTC,CASSVGGDRYYNGQFF
TRBJ2-3,TRBV19,-,TRBD1,TGTGCCAGCCGGGACAGCGGCACAGATACGCAGTATTTT,CASRDSGTDTQYF
TRBJ1-2,TRBV6-6,-,TRBD1,TGTGCCAGCAGTTCCCCGGACAGGGGGCTTGGCTACACCTTC,CASSSPDRGLGYTF
TRBJ2-6,TRBV28,few,TRBD1,TGTGCCAGCAGTTTGGGGACAGTTAGCTCTGGGGCCAACGTCCTGACTTTC,CASSLGTVSSGANVLTF
TRBJ1-5,TRBV6-6,-,-,TGTGCCAGCAGAGCGATACAGGGTGGCAATCAGCCCCAGCATTTT,CASRAIQGGNQPQHF
TRBJ2-1,TRBV27,-,TRBD2,TGTGCCAGCAGTTTAAGTAGCGGGAGCTCCTACAATGAGCAGTTCTTC,CASSLSSGSSYNEQFF
TRBJ2-3,TRBV7-8,-,-,TGTGCCAGCTGCACGCGGACTAGACGGGGGGCAGGTGTAGATACGCAGTATTTT,CASCTRTRRGAGVDTQYF
TRBJ2-1,TRBV9,-,TRBD1,TGTGCCAGCAGCGTAGTACCGGGACAGGGCAATGAGCAGTTCTTC,CASSVVPGQGNEQFF
TRBJ2-7,TRBV11-2,-,TRBD2,TGTGCCAGCAGCCATCGGACTAGCGGGGCCTACGAGCAGTACTTC,CASSHRTSGAYEQYF
TRBJ2-5,TRBV7-9,-,TRBD2,TGTGCCAGCAGGCCCGGGGGGTTCCAAGAGACCCAGTACTTC,CASRPGGFQETQYF
TRBJ2-5,TRBV10-3,once,TRBD1,TGTGCCATCAGGATTTCCGGGACAGGGGACGAGACCCAGTACTTC,CAIRISGTGDETQYF
TRBJ1-3,TRBV9,-,TRBD1,TGTGCCAGCAGCGCGGGACAGGGGGCTGGAAACACCATATATTTT,CASSAGQGAGNTIYF
TRBJ2-2,TRBV4-3,-,TRBD1,TGCGCCAGCAGGTCCGGGACAGGGCCCTCCGGGGAGCTGTTTTTT,CASRSGTGPSGELFF
TRBJ2-7,TRBV28,-,-,TGTGCCAGCAGTTTACTCGGCAGGCCCTACGAGCAGTACTTC,CASSLLGRPYEQYF
TRBJ2-7,TRBV4-3,-,TRBD2,TGCGCCAGCAGCCAAGCGCATAGTGGGCGGGGGTTTTCCTACGAGCAGTACTTC,CASSQAHSGRGFSYEQYF
TRBJ2-2,TRBV14,-,TRBD2,TGTGCCAGCAGCCAAGTCGCCTCTAGCGGGCCCACCGGGGAGCTGTTTTTT,CASSQVASSGPTGELFF
TRBJ1-1,TRBV6-5,-,-,TGTGCCAGCAGTTACTCGGGAGGGTCCAACACTGAAGCTTTCTTT,CASSYSGGSNTEAFF
TRBJ2-5,TRBV9,-,TRBD2,TGTGCCAGCAGCGCTAGCGGGGGGCAAGAGACCCAGTACTTC,CASSASGGQETQYF
TRBJ2-7,TRBV5-4,-,-,TGTGCCAGCAGCTCCACAGAGAGGAGGTACGAGCAGTACTTC,CASSSTERRYEQYF
TRBJ1-6,TRBV6-5,few,-,TGTGCCACCAGACAGGACGGCTCCTATAATTCACCCCTCCACTTT,CATRQDGSYNSPLHF
TRBJ2-3,TRBV5-8,-,TRBD2,TGTGCCAGCAGCCCGCCCGGGGGAAGGACTAGTCGAGGCACAGATACGCAGTATTTT,CASSPPGGRTSRGTDTQYF
TRBJ2-7,TRBV7-9,-,-,TGTGCCAGCAGCTCATCCACGCCGGGGTCCTACGAGCAGTACTTC,CASSSSTPGSYEQYF
TRBJ1-4,TRBV18,-,-,TGTGCCAGCTCACCACTCGGGAGCTATAATGAAAAACTGTTTTTT,CASSPLGSYNEKLFF
TRBJ2-2,TRBV27,-,TRBD2,TGTGCCAGCAGCTATAGCGGGGGAATAAACACCGGGGAGCTGTTTTTT,CASSYSGGINTGELFF
TRBJ1-1,TRBV10-1,-,TRBD1,TGCGCCAGCAGTGAGTCGAAACAGGGGTTCACTGAAGCTTTCTTT,CASSESKQGFTEAFF
TRBJ2-7,TRBV19,-,TRBD2,TGTGCCAGTAGTATTTGGGCGGGGGACTACGAGCAGTACTTC,CASSIWAGDYEQYF
TRBJ2-7,TRBV29-1,-,TRBD1,TGCAGCGGCCGGGACAGTTACTACGAGCAGTACTTC,CSGRDSYYEQYF
TRBJ2-7,TRBV9,-,TRBD1,TGTGCCAGCAGCGCTTACGGGACAGGGACCTACGAGCAGTACTTC,CASSAYGTGTYEQYF
TRBJ2-7,TRBV4-3,-,TRBD2,TGCGCCAGCAGCCCAAGCGGGGGGGACTCCTACGAGCAGTACTTC,CASSPSGGDSYEQYF
TRBJ2-1,TRBV15,-,TRBD2,TGTGCCACCAGCAGAGGTGGGAGGGTTGGTATCGATGAGCAGTTCTTC,CATSRGGRVGIDEQFF
TRBJ1-4,TRBV27,medium-sized,TRBD1,TGTGCCAGCAGGCGCTGGACAGGGGGTAGTGAAAAACTGTTTTTT,CASRRWTGGSEKLFF
TRBJ1-5,TRBV21-1,-,-,TGTGCCAGCAGCAAGAAAAACAGGGAAGATCAGCCCCAGCATTTT,CASSKKNREDQPQHF
TRBJ1-6,TRBV21-1,-,-,TGTGCCAGCAGCAAACTAATGCTGGGACAGGGGCTATTATTTTCACCCCTCCACTTT,CASSKLMLGQGLLFSPLHF
TRBJ2-7,TRBV4-1,medium-sized,-,TGCGCCAGCAGCCAGCTCGCAGAGGGGGATTCATCCTACGAGCAGTACTTC,CASSQLAEGDSSYEQYF
TRBJ1-1,TRBV19,-,-,TGTGCCAGTAGTATGAGAGGCAGGGTAACTTTCTTT,CASSMRGRVTFF
TRBJ2-1,TRBV9,-,-,TGTGCCAGCAGCGGGGCCAGCTCCTACAATGAGCAGTTCTTC,CASSGASSYNEQFF
TRBJ1-1,TRBV9,-,-,TGTGCCAGCAGTCTAGAGGGTGGCACTGAAGCTTTCTTT,CASSLEGGTEAFF
TRBJ2-7,TRBV7-2,once,TRBD1,TGTGCCAGCAGCGTACCGGGACAGGGCTCCTACGAGCAGTACTTC,CASSVPGQGSYEQYF
TRBJ2-4,TRBV2,few,-,TGTGCCAGCAGGGTTGACAGATATTTAGCCAAAAACATTCAGTACTTC,CASRVDRYLAKNIQYF
TRBJ1-2,TRBV28,-,TRBD1,TGTGCCAGCAGTTTAACCGGCAGGGGGCGCAGCTACACCTTC,CASSLTGRGRSYTF